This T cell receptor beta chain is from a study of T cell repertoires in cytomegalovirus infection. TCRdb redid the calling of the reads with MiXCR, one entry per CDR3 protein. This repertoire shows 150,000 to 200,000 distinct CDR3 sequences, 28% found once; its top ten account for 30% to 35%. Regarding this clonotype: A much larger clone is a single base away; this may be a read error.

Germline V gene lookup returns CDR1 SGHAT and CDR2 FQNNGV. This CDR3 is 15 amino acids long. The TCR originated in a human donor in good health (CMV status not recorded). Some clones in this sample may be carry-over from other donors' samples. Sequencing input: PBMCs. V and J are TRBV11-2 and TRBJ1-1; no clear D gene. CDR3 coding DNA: TGTGCCAGCAGCCTGAACCCGGGAGGGAACTCTGAAGCTTTCTTT. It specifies CASSLNPGGNSEAFF.